The rows below give T cell receptor beta chains drawn from one sample of a study of T cell repertoires in cytomegalovirus infection. Their cognate antigens are unknown. From the reads, TCRdb called clonotypes with MiXCR, one entry per CDR3 protein. The sample yields 600,000 to 700,000 distinct CDR3 sequences, roughly a third seen once. The sequences come from cultured PBMCs, collected from culture after CMV antigen stimulation. All receptors come from a human donor in good health (CMV status not recorded). Some clones in this sample may be carry-over from other donors' samples. CDR3s include the opening cysteine and the closing phenylalanine or tryptophan. The order of the fields is D gene, CDR3 length, V gene, J gene, clone size, CDR3 DNA, CDR3 protein. The D gene is left open where the match is weak. Expanded clones get a size class; other rows say once, few or many, or leave the size out.

NA	14	TRBV12-3/TRBV12-4	TRBJ2-1	NA	TGTGCCAGCAGATACAAGACTAGTTACAATGAGCAGTTCTTC	CASRYKTSYNEQFF
TRBD1	15	TRBV20-1	TRBJ1-2	once	TGCAGTGCTAGAGACCAGGGGGCGCGGAACTATGGCTACACCTTC	CSARDQGARNYGYTF
NA	13	TRBV12-3/TRBV12-4	TRBJ1-1	NA	TGTGCCAGCAGTTTTGGGACACTTGGGGAGGCTTTCTTT	CASSFGTLGEAFF
TRBD1	15	TRBV6-2/TRBV6-3	TRBJ1-1	few	TGTGCCAGCAGTTACTCGACAGGGATGGACACTGAAGCTTTCTTT	CASSYSTGMDTEAFF
NA	16	TRBV12-3/TRBV12-4	TRBJ1-1	many	TGTGCCAGCATCCCGAGGGAACGGGGGAAGAGCACTGAAGCTTTCTTT	CASIPRERGKSTEAFF
NA	14	TRBV20-1	TRBJ1-4	NA	TGCAGTGCTAGATGGGATCTAAAAAATGAAAAACTGTTTTTT	CSARWDLKNEKLFF
NA	13	TRBV2	TRBJ2-3	NA	TGTGCCACGGGACTCGGGCGCACAGATACGCAGTATTTT	CATGLGRTDTQYF
NA	17	TRBV6-5	TRBJ2-7	few	TGTGCCAGCAGTTACTCGCGGACGTCTATAAGCTCCTACGAGCAGTACTTC	CASSYSRTSISSYEQYF
NA	14	TRBV7-2	TRBJ2-7	NA	TGTGCCAGCAGCTTCCGACAGACAGCCTACGAGCAGTACTTC	CASSFRQTAYEQYF
NA	17	TRBV28	TRBJ2-7	NA	TGTGCCAGCAACTCTTATTGGGCGGAGGGGAGGGGGTACGAGCAGTACTTC	CASNSYWAEGRGYEQYF
NA	16	TRBV7-2	TRBJ2-5	many	TGTGCCAGCAGCAACGGGGGCCTGGGGGTAATGGTGGCCCAGTACTTC	CASSNGGLGVMVAQYF
NA	13	TRBV7-2	TRBJ2-3	many	TGTGCCAGCAGATCCAAGTCGGCGGATACGCAGTATTTT	CASRSKSADTQYF
NA	15	TRBV7-2	TRBJ2-3	many	TGTGCCAGCAGCTTAGCGGGGGGGCCAGGGGATACGCAGTATTTT	CASSLAGGPGDTQYF
NA	15	TRBV10-3	TRBJ2-7	few	TGTGCCATCAGTGGAGGGACTGACAGCTCCTACGAGCAGTACTTC	CAISGGTDSSYEQYF
TRBD1	15	TRBV11-2	TRBJ2-7	few	TGTGCCAGCAGCAGGCACCCGGGACAGCCCTACGAGCAGTACTTC	CASSRHPGQPYEQYF
NA	15	TRBV20-1	TRBJ2-2	NA	TGCAGTGCTAGAGATCGGGCCAGGAACACCGGGGAGCTGTTTTTT	CSARDRARNTGELFF
NA	15	TRBV3-1	TRBJ2-5	NA	TGTGCCAGCAGCCAAGATCCCTACAGAGAAGAGACCCAGTACTTC	CASSQDPYREETQYF
NA	17	TRBV5-4	TRBJ2-1	NA	TGTGCCAGCAGCTTACTAGTGTGGGGGGTCGGATACAATGAGCAGTTCTTC	CASSLLVWGVGYNEQFF
NA	15	TRBV11-2	TRBJ2-7	NA	TGTGCCAGCAGCTCGACTCGCAACGGGTCCTACGAGCAGTACTTC	CASSSTRNGSYEQYF
NA	16	TRBV20-1	TRBJ2-1	NA	TGCAGTGCTAGTACTGGGAGGAGAAGCTCCTACAATGAGCAGTTCTTC	CSASTGRRSSYNEQFF
NA	14	TRBV4-1	TRBJ1-2	NA	TGCGCCAGCAGCCAAGATCTCGCAAACTATGGCTACACCTTC	CASSQDLANYGYTF
TRBD1	15	TRBV7-2	TRBJ1-2	NA	TGTGCCAGCAGCCGACCGCAGGGGGCGGTCTATGGCTACACCTTC	CASSRPQGAVYGYTF
NA	12	TRBV14	TRBJ2-7	once	TGTGCCAGCAGCCAAGCGGACCACGAGCAGTACTTC	CASSQADHEQYF
NA	18	TRBV7-2	TRBJ2-5	many	TGTGCCAGCAGGATATTACAGGGGGGGCGGGAGGTCCAAGAGACCCAGTACTTC	CASRILQGGREVQETQYF
TRBD2	15	TRBV4-1	TRBJ2-1	NA	TGCGCCAGCAGCCCGGAGGGACTAGCGGGAAATGAGCAGTTCTTC	CASSPEGLAGNEQFF
NA	17	TRBV4-3	TRBJ2-1	NA	TGCGCCAGCAGCCAAGATGTTGCGGTAAGCTCCTACAATGAGCAGTTCTTC	CASSQDVAVSSYNEQFF
NA	16	TRBV7-6	TRBJ2-5	few	TGTGCCAGCAGCTTTTCCCCCCACCCCGCACGGGAGACCCAGTACTTC	CASSFSPHPARETQYF
TRBD2	14	TRBV19	TRBJ2-1	NA	TGTGCCAGTAGGTCGACTAGCGGGTGGAATGAGCAGTTCTTC	CASRSTSGWNEQFF
NA	16	TRBV12-3/TRBV12-4	TRBJ2-3	few	TGTGCCAGCAGACCGGGGGCCCTGGCGAGCACAGATACGCAGTATTTT	CASRPGALASTDTQYF
TRBD2	16	TRBV9	TRBJ2-7	NA	TGTGCCAGCAGCGCTAGCGGGACTAGCGCTCACTACGAGCAGTACTTC	CASSASGTSAHYEQYF
NA	15	TRBV6-6	TRBJ2-1	NA	TGTGCCAGCAGTTACTGGTGGGGGGAGATGAATGAGCAGTTCTTC	CASSYWWGEMNEQFF
NA	15	TRBV6-1	TRBJ1-1	NA	TGTGCCAGCGCGGAAATGATCGCATTGAACACTGAAGCTTTCTTT	CASAEMIALNTEAFF
NA	11	TRBV20-1	TRBJ2-5	NA	TGCAGTGCCGGACGGGATGAGACCCAGTACTTC	CSAGRDETQYF
NA	16	TRBV5-1	TRBJ1-4	NA	TGCGCCAGCAGCTTGTTCAGTATCGGAGATAATGAAAAACTGTTTTTT	CASSLFSIGDNEKLFF
TRBD1	13	TRBV19	TRBJ2-3	NA	TGTGCCAGTAGTATCGGGACAGTGCATACGCAGTATTTT	CASSIGTVHTQYF
NA	13	TRBV11-2	TRBJ2-7	NA	TGTGCCAGCAGCTCCGTTGGGGGGTACGAGCAGTACTTC	CASSSVGGYEQYF
TRBD2	16	TRBV4-1	TRBJ2-2	NA	TGCGCCAGCAGCTATTGGACTAGCGGGATTGGCGGGGAGCTGTTTTTT	CASSYWTSGIGGELFF
NA	15	TRBV4-1	TRBJ2-1	few	TGCGCCAGCAGCCAAGCCTGGAGCTCCTACAATGAGCAGTTCTTC	CASSQAWSSYNEQFF